These T cell receptor beta chains were read from a single sample in a study of patients and donors after allogeneic stem cell transplantation. TCRdb called the RT-PCR reads again in MiXCR, with one record for every CDR3 protein. Of a few hundred thousand distinct CDR3 sequences detected, around 40% appear once; the ten largest clones hold 11%. What was sequenced was blood, either unsorted or a sorted T cell fraction (not recorded which). The receptors shown here come from a human donor who was either an allogeneic HSCT recipient or a stem cell or donor lymphocyte infusion donor (not recorded which). It is not recorded whose cells these are; they may come from a transplant donor. The CDR3 runs from the conserved cysteine through the conserved F or W. A D gene is named only where the DNA matches it firmly. Where a row states a size, it is once, few, many or the class of an expanded clone; other rows omit it.

V	D	J	size	CDR3	DNA
TRBV5-6	-	TRBJ1-2	-	CASSFHLLPSLGYTF	TGTGCCAGCAGCTTCCACCTACTTCCCTCCTTGGGCTACACCTTC
TRBV4-1	-	TRBJ2-3	-	CASSQDDFTDTQYF	TGCGCCAGCAGCCAAGACGACTTCACAGATACGCAGTATTTT
TRBV7-2	TRBD2	TRBJ2-3	few	CASSLEPVGRALDTQYF	TGTGCCAGCAGCTTAGAACCCGTAGGGAGGGCACTAGATACGCAGTATTTT
TRBV7-9	-	TRBJ2-3	few	CASSFQGGYTDTQYF	TGTGCCAGCAGCTTTCAGGGTGGGTACACAGATACGCAGTATTTT
TRBV7-2	-	TRBJ1-1	once	CASALFPTEAFF	TGTGCCAGCGCCCTCTTCCCCACTGAAGCTTTCTTT
TRBV30	-	TRBJ2-3	once	CAWTVGLSTDTQYF	TGTGCCTGGACGGTCGGGCTAAGCACAGATACGCAGTATTTT
TRBV21-1	-	TRBJ2-5	-	CASSKDRGEETQYF	TGTGCCAGCAGCAAAGATAGGGGGGAGGAGACCCAGTACTTC
TRBV10-3	-	TRBJ1-5	-	CAAGAGESNQPQHF	TGTGCCGCGGGAGCGGGGGAGAGCAATCAGCCCCAGCATTTT
TRBV6-6	-	TRBJ1-2	-	CASSYYGDGYTF	TGTGCCAGCAGTTACTACGGGGATGGCTACACCTTC
TRBV28	TRBD1	TRBJ2-7	-	CASSRTGGAYEQYF	TGTGCCAGCAGTCGGACAGGGGGGGCCTACGAGCAGTACTTC
TRBV7-9	-	TRBJ2-3	-	CASSLTSPDTQYF	TGTGCCAGCAGCCTCACTAGCCCAGATACGCAGTATTTT
TRBV28	TRBD1	TRBJ2-1	-	CASSSGQGYYNEQFF	TGTGCCAGCAGCTCGGGACAGGGATACTACAATGAGCAGTTCTTC
TRBV29-1	-	TRBJ1-1	few	CSVGLQMNTEAFF	TGCAGCGTTGGATTGCAGATGAACACTGAAGCTTTCTTT
TRBV5-1	-	TRBJ1-2	-	CASSLQESYGYTF	TGCGCCAGCAGCTTACAGGAATCCTATGGCTACACCTTC
TRBV13	-	TRBJ2-1	few	CASSFRHPYNEQFF	TGTGCCAGCAGCTTCAGGCACCCCTACAATGAGCAGTTCTTC
TRBV3-1	-	TRBJ1-2	-	CASSQVPGADYGYTF	TGTGCCAGCAGCCAAGTGCCAGGGGCAGACTATGGCTACACCTTC
TRBV9	-	TRBJ1-3	-	CASSAEQGRNTIYF	TGTGCCAGCAGTGCGGAGCAGGGTAGAAACACCATATATTTT
TRBV9	-	TRBJ1-3	few	CASSVVGGSGNTIYF	TGTGCCAGCAGCGTAGTGGGGGGCTCTGGAAACACCATATATTTT
TRBV6-5	-	TRBJ1-1	-	CASSYKAEAFF	TGTGCCAGCAGTTATAAAGCTGAAGCTTTCTTT
TRBV5-1	-	TRBJ1-2	-	CASSNGRTFNYGYTF	TGCGCCAGCAGCAACGGACGGACGTTTAACTATGGCTACACCTTC
TRBV15	TRBD1	TRBJ2-7	-	CATSRDRDRGAYEQYF	TGTGCCACCAGCAGAGATCGGGACAGGGGCGCCTACGAGCAGTACTTC
TRBV7-3	-	TRBJ2-1	-	CASSTTLGNEQFF	TGTGCCAGCAGCACAACCCTAGGCAATGAGCAGTTCTTC
TRBV12-3/TRBV12-4	-	TRBJ2-2	-	CASSFDRLNTGELFF	TGTGCCAGCAGTTTCGACAGGCTGAACACCGGGGAGCTGTTTTTT
TRBV7-8	TRBD2	TRBJ2-5	-	CASSFTGEGLETQYF	TGTGCCAGCAGCTTCACGGGGGAGGGGTTAGAGACCCAGTACTTC
TRBV6-2/TRBV6-3	-	TRBJ1-6	-	CASSPTRNSPLHF	TGTGCCAGCAGCCCTACTCGGAATTCACCCCTCCACTTT
TRBV20-1	-	TRBJ2-3	-	CSAAGTFSTDTQYF	TGCAGTGCTGCCGGGACATTCAGCACAGATACGCAGTATTTT
TRBV5-1	TRBD1	TRBJ2-3	-	CASSRSGTGADTQYF	TGCGCCAGCAGCCGTTCCGGGACAGGGGCAGATACGCAGTATTTT
TRBV9	TRBD2	TRBJ2-3	-	CASSERGLAADTQYF	TGTGCCAGCAGCGAGAGGGGACTAGCGGCAGATACGCAGTATTTT
TRBV12-3/TRBV12-4	-	TRBJ1-1	few	CASSLSPQRVNTEAFF	TGTGCCAGCAGTTTATCCCCACAAAGGGTGAACACTGAAGCTTTCTTT
TRBV20-1	TRBD1	TRBJ1-4	-	CSADSGQGDEKLFF	TGCAGTGCAGACTCGGGACAGGGAGATGAAAAACTGTTTTTT
TRBV15	-	TRBJ1-1	once	CATSRPPGRNEAFF	TGTGCCACCAGCAGACCTCCGGGACGCAATGAAGCTTTCTTT
TRBV7-9	-	TRBJ2-1	-	CASSYGTWNNEQFF	TGTGCCAGCAGCTACGGGACATGGAACAATGAGCAGTTCTTC
TRBV5-6	-	TRBJ2-3	-	CASSPREFSRTQYF	TGTGCCAGCAGCCCCCGAGAATTCTCGCGAACGCAGTATTTT
TRBV2	TRBD1	TRBJ1-1	-	CASRIDRGGTEAFF	TGTGCCAGCAGGATCGACAGGGGTGGCACTGAAGCTTTCTTT
TRBV7-9	-	TRBJ1-1	-	CASSSADNTEAFF	TGTGCCAGCAGCTCCGCAGATAACACTGAAGCTTTCTTT
TRBV20-1	-	TRBJ1-2	few	CSAASLGEFYGYTF	TGCAGTGCGGCCTCTTTGGGGGAGTTCTATGGCTACACCTTC
TRBV28	-	TRBJ2-7	-	CASSRHDMMYEQYF	TGTGCCAGCAGTCGCCACGACATGATGTACGAGCAGTACTTC
TRBV2	-	TRBJ1-1	-	CASSEVRGTEAFF	TGTGCCAGCAGTGAGGTCAGGGGCACTGAAGCTTTCTTT
TRBV29-1	-	TRBJ1-2	few	CSVNLGDDYGYTF	TGCAGCGTTAATTTAGGGGATGACTATGGCTACACCTTC
TRBV20-1	TRBD2	TRBJ2-1	few	CSAREGGLAGDYNEQFF	TGCAGTGCTAGAGAGGGGGGGCTAGCGGGAGATTACAATGAGCAGTTCTTC
TRBV20-1	TRBD1	TRBJ1-1	few	CSARGQGEAFF	TGCAGTGCCAGAGGACAGGGTGAAGCTTTCTTT
TRBV7-9	TRBD1	TRBJ2-7	-	CASSPLTGVRYEQYF	TGTGCCAGCAGCCCCCTGACAGGGGTGAGGTACGAGCAGTACTTC
TRBV5-1	-	TRBJ1-5	once	CASSPEGRRNQPQHF	TGCGCCAGCAGCCCCGAGGGGCGCAGGAATCAGCCCCAGCATTTT
TRBV5-1	-	TRBJ2-1	-	CASSLAAGSYNEQFF	TGCGCCAGCAGCTTGGCGGCAGGGTCCTACAATGAGCAGTTCTTC
TRBV12-3/TRBV12-4	-	TRBJ1-1	few	CASRRDWHTEAFF	TGTGCCAGCAGGAGGGACTGGCACACTGAAGCTTTCTTT
TRBV3-1	-	TRBJ1-6	few	CASSQASGGSPLHF	TGTGCCAGCAGCCAAGCCTCCGGGGGATCACCCCTCCACTTT
TRBV5-1	-	TRBJ2-3	-	CASSHLRRQGTDTQYF	TGCGCCAGCAGCCACCTCCGGCGGCAAGGCACAGATACGCAGTATTTT
TRBV7-6	-	TRBJ1-5	-	CASSRLAPQFYSNQPQHF	TGTGCCAGCAGCCGTCTTGCTCCTCAGTTCTATAGCAATCAGCCCCAGCATTTT
TRBV5-1	-	TRBJ2-7	-	CASSLGGTSSYEQYF	TGCGCCAGCAGCTTGGGTGGGACATCCTCCTACGAGCAGTACTTC
TRBV29-1	-	TRBJ2-5	-	CSVRQIVQETQYF	TGCAGCGTTAGACAGATAGTACAAGAGACCCAGTACTTC
TRBV7-6	TRBD1	TRBJ1-4	-	CASSRVARTGTRNEKLFF	TGTGCCAGCAGCAGAGTAGCCCGGACAGGGACGCGTAATGAAAAACTGTTTTTT